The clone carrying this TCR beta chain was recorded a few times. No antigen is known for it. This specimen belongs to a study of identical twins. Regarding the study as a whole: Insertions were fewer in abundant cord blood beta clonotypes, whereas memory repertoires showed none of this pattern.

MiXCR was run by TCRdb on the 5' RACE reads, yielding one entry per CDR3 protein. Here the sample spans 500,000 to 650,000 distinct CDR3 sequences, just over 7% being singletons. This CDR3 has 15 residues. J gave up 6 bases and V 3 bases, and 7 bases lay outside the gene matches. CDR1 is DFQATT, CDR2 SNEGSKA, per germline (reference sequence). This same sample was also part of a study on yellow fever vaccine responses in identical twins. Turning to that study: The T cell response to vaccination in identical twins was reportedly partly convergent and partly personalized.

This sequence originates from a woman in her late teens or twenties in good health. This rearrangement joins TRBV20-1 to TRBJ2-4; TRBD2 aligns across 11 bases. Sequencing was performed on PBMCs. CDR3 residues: CSASELAGEGNIQYF. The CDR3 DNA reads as TGCAGTGCTAGTGAACTAGCGGGAGAGGGAAACATTCAGTACTTC.